Listed here are 24 T cell receptor beta chains from one sample, sequenced in a study of T cell responses to AZD1222 COVID-19 vaccine. Assay used: immunoSEQ multiplex PCR; TCRdb lists only in-frame clones, some missing. The data show some 130,000 clones, 85% seen once. The sample was peripheral blood, taken 28 days after the second dose of the MenACWY control vaccine. These receptors were collected from an adult who received the MenACWY meningococcal vaccine as a control.

The chain recombines TRBV12-3 or TRBV12-4 with TRBJ1-6, with TRBD1 identical over 9 bases. The J segment lost 10 bases and the V segment lost 5 bases, leaving 3 bases of the junction unmatched. The CDR3 consists of 13 residues. The CDR3 here is CASSRQGDSPLHF. The CDR3 bases are TGTGCCAGCAGTAGACAGGGGGACTCACCCCTCCACTTT.

The genes are TRBV5-5 and TRBJ2-2; D is unresolved. The germline V gene encodes CDR1 SGHKS and CDR2 YYEKEE (reference sequence). The length of the CDR3 is 14 residues. V was shortened by 4 bases and J by 3 bases, with 10 bases between the two germline ends. The DNA of the CDR3 is TGTGCCAGCAGCCGCGGAATGGACACCGGGGAGCTGTTTTTT. It translates to CASSRGMDTGELFF. The full variable domain, in which reference TRBV5-5 and TRBJ2-2 provide the parts outside the CDR3, is DAGVTQSPTHLIKTRGQQVTLRCSPISGHKSVSWYQQVLGQGPQFIFQYYEKEERGRGNFPDRFSARQFPNYSSELNVNALLLGDSALYLCASSRGMDTGELFFGEGSRLTVL.

The chain uses TRBV5-1 and TRBJ2-5, with TRBD1 identical over 7 bases. The germline V gene has CDR1 SGHRS and CDR2 YFSETQ. J gave up 3 bases and V 4 bases, and 3 bases lay outside the gene matches. The CDR3 contains 13 residues. The CDR3 region is CASSTTGEETQYF. The CDR3 nucleotides read TGCGCCAGCAGCACCACAGGGGAAGAGACCCAGTACTTC.

With regard to this clone: The sample has other DNA sequences that encode this CDR3 too. The chain combines TRBV10-3 with TRBJ1-5; D gene ambiguous. The CDR3 is 12 amino acids. Germline CDR1 ENHRY, CDR2 SYGVKD. The ends were cut back, 4 bases at V and 5 bases at J, with 6 bases in the middle. The CDR3 DNA reads TGTGCCATCAGTGGCGGGGATCAGCCCCAGCATTTT. Translated, it gives CAISGGDQPQHF.

The V gene is TRBV4-1, the J gene TRBJ1-4; no clear D gene. The CDR3 length is 14 residues. The V gene's germline CDR1 is MGHRA and CDR2 YSYEKL. Trimming removed 5 bases at V and 3 bases at J, with 10 bases between. CDR3 coding DNA: TGCGCCAGCAGCTTTCGCCTATCTAATGAAAAACTGTTTTTT. It specifies CASSFRLSNEKLFF.

The genes are TRBV4-1 and TRBJ1-3, with TRBD1 identical over 7 bases. Germline trimming cut 1 base from V and 4 bases from J; bases unmatched to any gene: 10. Germline lookup yields CDR1 MGHRA and CDR2 YSYEKL. The CDR3 length is 17 residues. CDR3 loop: CASSQASTRGYGNTIYF. As DNA, the CDR3 is TGCGCCAGCAGCCAAGCTTCCACCAGGGGGTACGGAAACACCATATATTTT.

The rearrangement uses TRBV5-1 and TRBJ1-2, with a tentative D call TRBD1 (5 bases). The germline gives CDR1 SGHRS, CDR2 YFSETQ. V was trimmed by 0 bases and J by 2 bases, leaving 14 bases between them. The CDR3 consists of 16 residues. This chain's CDR3 is CASSLAGRASNYGYTF. In nucleotides, the CDR3 is TGCGCCAGCAGCTTGGCCGGCAGGGCGAGCAACTATGGCTACACCTTC.

The table lists this clone with a count of one. The rearrangement links TRBV5-5 to TRBJ1-5, with a possible D match to TRBD1 (6 bases). V was shortened by 0 bases and J by 6 bases, with 13 bases between the two germline ends. Germline-derived CDR1 and CDR2 are SGHKS and YYEKEE (reference sequence). This CDR3 has 15 residues. CDR3 region: CASSLGGASAQPQHF. In DNA form, the CDR3 reads TGTGCCAGCAGCTTGGGGGGGGCCAGTGCTCAGCCCCAGCATTTT.

V is TRBV19 and J is TRBJ1-5; D not certain. The CDR3 spans 16 residues. Trimming stripped 6 bases from V and 2 bases from J, with 17 bases between. The germline V gene has CDR1 LNHDA and CDR2 SQIVND (reference sequence). The CDR3, as DNA: TGTGCCAGTAGAGTTATACAAGGCGGAGGCAATCAGCCCCAGCATTTT. The encoded protein is CASRVIQGGGNQPQHF.

V and J are TRBV28 and TRBJ1-6; perhaps TRBD1 as D (5 bases). Germline V gene sequence: CDR1 MDHEN, CDR2 SYDVKM. Trimming cost V 5 bases and J 0 bases, with 17 bases left between them. The CDR3 loop spans 18 amino acids. CDR3 coding DNA: TGTGCCAGCAGTCCCGCGGGTTGGGGGAGCTCCTATAATTCACCCCTCCACTTT. Translated: CASSPAGWGSSYNSPLHF.

This rearrangement joins TRBV6-5 to TRBJ1-4; D is unclear. The V gene's germline CDR1 is MNHEY and CDR2 SVGAGI. Trimming left V 6 bases short and J 7 bases short, with 3 bases between. CDR3 length: 10 residues. The CDR3 reads CASRGEKLFF. Written as DNA, the CDR3 is TGTGCCAGCAGGGGTGAAAAACTGTTTTTT.

On this clone: Germline and junction disagree at one end, which may indicate a read error. The V gene is TRBV27, the J gene TRBJ1-6; a weak D match, TRBD1 (5 bases). The CDR3 has 15 amino acids. The V gene's germline CDR1 is MNHEY and CDR2 SMNVEV (reference sequence). CDR3 nucleotides: TGTGCCAGCAGTCAATCCGGGACCTATTATTCACCCCTCCACTTT. This sequence encodes CASSQSGTYYSPLHF.

V usage is TRBV7-2 and J usage is TRBJ2-7; D gene unclear. Germline-derived CDR1 and CDR2 are SGHTA and FQGNSA. The CDR3 is 13 amino acids. V gave up 4 bases and J gave up 8 bases, with 15 bases separating them. The DNA for the CDR3 is TGTGCCAGCAGCTCGTCGACCCCTGCCAAGCAGTACTTC. Protein sequence: CASSSSTPAKQYF.

This rearrangement joins TRBV24-1 to TRBJ2-3, with 7 nucleotides matching TRBD1. CDR1 is KGHDR, CDR2 SFDVKD, per germline. V lost 2 bases, J lost 3 bases, and 4 bases stayed unmatched. The CDR3 sequence is 15 residues long. The CDR3 DNA sequence: TGTGCCACCAGTGATTGGGCAGGGGGAACAGATACGCAGTATTTT. Its translation: CATSDWAGGTDTQYF.

This sequence joins TRBV27 and TRBJ2-1, with 15 bases fitting TRBD2. Germline CDR1 reads MNHEY; CDR2 reads SMNVEV (reference sequence). The CDR3 runs to 18 residues. With V trimmed by 3 bases and J by 2 bases, 5 bases remained unmatched. CDR3 sequence: CASSLGLAGGLPYNEQFF. The DNA of the CDR3 is TGTGCCAGCAGTTTGGGACTAGCGGGGGGTTTACCCTACAATGAGCAGTTCTTC.

The CDR3 DNA reads as TGTGCCAGCAGCTTGGAGGGACAGAAAAACATTCAGTACTTC. Translated, it gives CASSLEGQKNIQYF. The genes are TRBV5-4 and TRBJ2-4; 7 nucleotides align to TRBD1. With 0 bases clipped from V and 4 bases from J, the junction kept 1 base outside the gene matches. The CDR3 extends over 14 amino acids. From germline, CDR1 is SGHNT and CDR2 YYREEE (reference sequence).

The J gene is TRBJ1-1, the V gene TRBV6-5, with D maybe TRBD1 (6 bases). The CDR3 is made up of 14 amino acids. From germline, CDR1 is MNHEY and CDR2 SVGAGI. The V end was cut by 6 bases, the J end by 3 bases, with 14 bases between. The CDR3 region is CASRKTRGDTEAFF. The CDR3 DNA sequence: TGTGCCAGCAGAAAAACCAGGGGAGACACTGAAGCTTTCTTT.

V and J are TRBV19 and TRBJ1-1; 10 positions agree with TRBD1. The CDR3 has 15 residues. The ends lost 5 bases at V and 4 bases at J; junction bases unmatched: 7. The germline V gene has CDR1 LNHDA and CDR2 SQIVND (reference sequence). The CDR3 bases are TGTGCCAGTAGTCGCCCGGGACAGGGGAGCACTGAAGCTTTCTTT. Residues: CASSRPGQGSTEAFF.

As for this clone: A junction boundary mismatches the germline segment, possibly from a read error. This chain uses TRBV7-9 with TRBJ2-3; D assignment may be TRBD1 or TRBD2 (5 bases each). The CDR3 extends over 14 amino acids. Germline assignment: CDR1 SEHNR and CDR2 FQNEAQ (reference sequence). CDR3 sequence: CTSSLGRFWDTQYF. In DNA form, the CDR3 reads TGTACCAGCAGCCTGGGACGGTTCTGGGATACGCAGTATTTT.

This clone turned up a few times. The chain employs TRBV11-2 and TRBJ1-1; no reliable D call. Germline loops: CDR1 SGHAT, CDR2 FQNNGV. Trimming cost V 0 bases and J 2 bases, with 4 bases left between them. This CDR3 spans 13 amino acids. In DNA form, the CDR3 reads TGTGCCAGCAGCTTAGAGGGTAACACTGAAGCTTTCTTT. Residues: CASSLEGNTEAFF.

This sequence joins TRBV9 and TRBJ2-7; 9 nucleotides line up with TRBD1. Germline CDR1 reads SGDLS; CDR2 reads YYNGEE. This CDR3 has 15 amino acids. Germline trimming cut 0 bases from V and 4 bases from J; bases unmatched to any gene: 5. Here the CDR3 reads CASSVAPGQGYEQYF. The CDR3 region has the DNA TGTGCCAGCAGCGTAGCTCCGGGACAGGGTTACGAGCAGTACTTC.

V and J are TRBV30 and TRBJ1-4; possible D gene TRBD1, 6 bases. This CDR3 has 15 residues. Germline assignment: CDR1 GTSNPN and CDR2 SVGIG (reference sequence). V was pared by 1 base and J by 7 bases, with 16 bases between. The CDR3 region has the DNA TGTGCCTGGAGTGGAGGTGGGGGGCGAGGTGAAAAACTGTTTTTT. Amino acids: CAWSGGGGRGEKLFF.

The chain joins TRBV11-3 to TRBJ2-7; possible D gene TRBD1, 6 bases. V was trimmed by 3 bases and J by 10 bases, leaving 16 bases between them. CDR3 length equals 13 residues. Germline V gene data show CDR1 as SGHNT and CDR2 as YENEEA. The CDR3 loop is CASSFSGPGEQYF. As DNA, the CDR3 is TGTGCCAGCAGCTTTTCAGGGCCAGGGGAACAGTACTTC. Drawing the rest from reference TRBV11-3 and TRBJ2-7, the complete variable domain is EAGVVQSPRYKIIEKKQPVAFWCNPISGHNTLYWYLQNLGQGPELLIRYENEEAVDDSQLPKDRFSAERLKGVDSTLKIQPAELGDSAVYLCASSFSGPGEQYFGPGTRLTVT.

The chain uses TRBV7-8 and TRBJ2-7; D call uncertain. The CDR3 has 11 residues. V was clipped by 4 bases and J by 2 bases, with 3 bases between them. CDR1 and CDR2 from the germline V gene are SGHVS and FQNEAQ. DNA of the CDR3: TGTGCCAGCAGCTCAACCTACGAGCAGTACTTC. As protein: CASSSTYEQYF.